The T cell receptor (beta chain) described here comes from a study of cytomegalovirus exposure and HLA in healthy donors. Overall study results and limits: Investigators reported about 160 TCR beta chains as tied to cytomegalovirus. Reported results showed that the classifier diagnosed cytomegalovirus status with high specificity and sensitivity.

Worth noting for this clone: Its antigen is currently unknown.

CDR1 MGHDK and CDR2 SYGVNS come from the germline V gene. The CDR3 is 15 amino acids. V was clipped by 8 bases and J by 2 bases, with 18 bases between them. Libraries were prepared by immunoSEQ multiplex PCR; TCRdb keeps only in-frame clonotypes and omits some of them. Of 100,000 to 150,000 clones listed, roughly 89% are singletons. What was sequenced was PBMCs. The receptor's source is a woman between 18 and 29 years old in good health and CMV-seronegative. The genes are TRBV25-1 and TRBJ1-1, with a weak D call TRBD1 (5 bases). CDR3 in DNA: TGTGCCAGCCAGTCAGGGTCTAACCCTAACACTGAAGCTTTCTTT. Translation: CASQSGSNPNTEAFF.